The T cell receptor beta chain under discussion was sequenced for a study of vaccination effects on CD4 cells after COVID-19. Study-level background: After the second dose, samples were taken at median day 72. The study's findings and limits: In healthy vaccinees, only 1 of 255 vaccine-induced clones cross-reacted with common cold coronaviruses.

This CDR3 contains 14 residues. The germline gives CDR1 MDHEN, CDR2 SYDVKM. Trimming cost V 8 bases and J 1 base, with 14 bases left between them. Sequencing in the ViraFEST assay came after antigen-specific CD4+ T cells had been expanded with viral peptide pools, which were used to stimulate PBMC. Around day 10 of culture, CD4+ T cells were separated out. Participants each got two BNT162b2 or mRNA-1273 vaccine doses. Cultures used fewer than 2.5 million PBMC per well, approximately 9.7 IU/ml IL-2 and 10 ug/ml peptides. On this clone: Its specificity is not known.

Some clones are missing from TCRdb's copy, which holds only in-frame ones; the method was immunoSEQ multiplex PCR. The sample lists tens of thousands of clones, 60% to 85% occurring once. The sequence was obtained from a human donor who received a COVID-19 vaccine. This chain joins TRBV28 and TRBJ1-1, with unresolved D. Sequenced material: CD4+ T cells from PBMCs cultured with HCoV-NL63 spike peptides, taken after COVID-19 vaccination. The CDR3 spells CASSEGSANTEAFF. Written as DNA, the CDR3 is TGTGCCAGCTCTGAGGGAAGTGCGAACACTGAAGCTTTCTTT.